Presented here are 18 T cell receptor beta chains from one specimen sequenced in a study of siplizumab effects on memory and regulatory T cells. The protocol was immunoSEQ multiplex PCR, while the TCRdb copy is restricted to in-frame clones and leaves out a portion. This table has tens of thousands of clones, more than 85% appearing once. Sequencing was done on a sample of naive CD8+ T cells sorted from blood. The receptors were gathered from a human donor in good health.

The CDR3 nucleotides read TGTGCCAGCAGTTTCTGGGAATCCTACAATGAGCAGTTCTTC. It translates to CASSFWESYNEQFF. The V call is TRBV27, the J call TRBJ2-1; D gene unclear. CDR1 MNHEY and CDR2 SMNVEV come from the germline V gene (reference sequence). Deletions cut 3 bases from V and 1 base from J, with 7 bases between. The CDR3 contains 14 residues.

The V call is TRBV18, the J call TRBJ2-7, with 9 positions matching TRBD2. This CDR3 contains 15 residues. The germline V gene encodes CDR1 KGHSH and CDR2 LQKENI. With 3 bases clipped from V and 7 bases from J, the junction kept 10 bases outside the gene matches. CDR3 sequence (DNA): TGTGCCAGCTCACCCCTAGCGGGACTTGGGGGGGAGCAGTACTTC. Translated, it gives CASSPLAGLGGEQYF.

V usage is TRBV7-9 and J usage is TRBJ1-1; D gene uncertain. The CDR3 consists of 14 residues. Trimming took 1 base from V and 1 from J, leaving 7 bases between them. Looked up from germline, CDR1 is SEHNR and CDR2 is FQNEAQ (reference sequence). The chain's CDR3 is CASSLVAKNTEAFF. As DNA, the CDR3 is TGTGCCAGCAGCTTAGTTGCGAAGAACACTGAAGCTTTCTTT.

This chain connects TRBV27 to TRBJ1-1, with TRBD1 matching 7 bases. Germline trimming cut 3 bases from V and 11 bases from J; bases unmatched to any gene: 6. Germline V gene lookup returns CDR1 MNHEY and CDR2 SMNVEV (reference sequence). The CDR3 runs 12 residues. CDR3 loop: CASSFQGDEAFF. CDR3 DNA: TGTGCCAGCAGTTTTCAGGGGGACGAGGCTTTCTTT.

The rearrangement uses TRBV12-5 and TRBJ2-7; no definite D call. CDR1 is LGHNT, CDR2 FRNRAP, per germline. The CDR3 is 15 amino acids. V lost 2 bases, J lost 2 bases, and 13 bases lay in between. CDR3 coding DNA: TGTGCTAGTGGTTTGCGGGCGGAGATTCCCTACGAGCAGTACTTC. This gives the protein CASGLRAEIPYEQYF.

The chain joins TRBV19 to TRBJ2-2; no clear D gene. V lost 1 base, J lost 6 bases, and 12 bases lay in between. Germline CDR1 reads LNHDA; CDR2 reads SQIVND (reference sequence). The CDR3 covers 15 residues. CDR3 bases: TGTGCCAGTAGTATAGGTACCCGGGCCGCCGGGGAGCTGTTTTTT. It specifies CASSIGTRAAGELFF. Supplemented by reference TRBV19 and TRBJ2-2, the full variable domain reads DGGITQSPKYLFRKEGQNVTLSCEQNLNHDAMYWYRQDPGQGLRLIYYSQIVNDFQKGDIAEGYSVSREKKESFPLTVTSAQKNPTAFYLCASSIGTRAAGELFFGEGSRLTVL.

The V call is TRBV25-1, the J call TRBJ2-7; TRBD2 matches at 9 bases. The CDR3 spans 14 residues. In germline, CDR1 is MGHDK, CDR2 SYGVNS. Trimming took 4 bases from V and 4 from J; bases not matched to a gene: 5. CDR3 residues: CASSVAGGPYEQYF. DNA of the CDR3: TGTGCCAGCAGTGTGGCGGGAGGGCCATACGAGCAGTACTTC.

V usage is TRBV2 and J usage is TRBJ2-3; possible D gene TRBD2, 6 bases. Deletions cut 3 bases from V and 0 bases from J, with 7 bases between. The germline V gene has CDR1 SNHLY and CDR2 FYNNEI. The CDR3 sequence is 14 residues long. The CDR3 protein is CASSDSGSTDTQYF. CDR3 in DNA: TGTGCCAGCAGTGATAGCGGTAGCACAGATACGCAGTATTTT.

V and J are TRBV5-1 and TRBJ1-3; no definite D call. CDR1 is SGHRS and CDR2 is YFSETQ in the germline V gene. The CDR3 loop spans 14 amino acids. V was trimmed by 2 bases and J by 0 bases, leaving 6 bases between them. CDR3 region: CASSFGSSGNTIYF. The CDR3 DNA sequence: TGCGCCAGCAGCTTCGGGAGCTCTGGAAACACCATATATTTT.

This rearrangement joins TRBV30 to TRBJ1-1, with TRBD1 matching 8 bases. The germline V gene encodes CDR1 GTSNPN and CDR2 SVGIG (reference sequence). This CDR3 has 14 residues. With 2 bases clipped from V and 5 bases from J, the junction kept 7 bases outside the gene matches. For the CDR3, the DNA is TGTGCCTGGAGTCACGGGACAGGTGGGACTGAAGCTTTCTTT. Translated, it gives CAWSHGTGGTEAFF.

The chain recombines TRBV19 with TRBJ1-5, with D tentatively TRBD1 (5 bases). Trimming cost V 7 bases and J 3 bases, with 22 bases left between them. Germline CDR1 reads LNHDA; CDR2 reads SQIVND (reference sequence). The CDR3 loop spans 17 amino acids. The CDR3 DNA sequence: TGTGCCAGTACCAAGGGGTCCCACAAGGATTCCAATCAGCCCCAGCATTTT. It yields the protein CASTKGSHKDSNQPQHF.

The CDR3 nucleotides read TGTGCCAGCAGTCTTCAGGGGTTCCCTAATGAAAAACTGTTTTTT. Protein: CASSLQGFPNEKLFF. The V call is TRBV7-8, the J call TRBJ1-4; D may be TRBD1 (6 bases). V was trimmed by 6 bases and J by 3 bases, leaving 14 bases between them. Germline V CDR1 and CDR2: SGHVS, FQNEAQ. The CDR3 has 15 amino acids.

This rearrangement joins TRBV6-1 to TRBJ2-5; TRBD2 aligns across 7 bases. The junction had 8 bases not matched to a gene; V was cut back by 5 bases and J by 5 bases. CDR1 and CDR2 from the germline V gene are MNHNS and SASEGT. CDR3 size: 14 residues. The CDR3 DNA follows: TGTGCCAGCAGTTGGGACTACTCTCGGGAGACCCAGTACTTC. Encoded protein: CASSWDYSRETQYF.

In this sample, this clone turned up once. The chain couples TRBV29-1 to TRBJ1-2; tentative D call: TRBD1 (5 bases). CDR1 is SQVTM and CDR2 is ANQGSEA in the germline V gene. The CDR3 consists of 13 residues. The V and J ends lost 0 bases and 8 bases respectively, with 13 bases between them. The CDR3: CSVEEDTSGGYTF. The CDR3 DNA follows: TGCAGCGTTGAAGAGGACACTTCTGGAGGCTACACCTTC.

The J gene is TRBJ1-1, the V gene TRBV19; unclear D gene. Germline V gene lookup returns CDR1 LNHDA and CDR2 SQIVND (reference sequence). This CDR3 spans 15 amino acids. Between the trimmed V and J ends, which lost 1 base and 3 bases, there was a span of 12 bases. This CDR3 is CASSIVPGLDTEAFF. In nucleotides, the CDR3 is TGTGCCAGTAGTATAGTTCCGGGTTTGGACACTGAAGCTTTCTTT.

The chain employs TRBV7-9 and TRBJ2-3, with TRBD1 as a possible D gene (6 bases). Germline CDR1 SEHNR, CDR2 FQNEAQ (reference sequence). The CDR3 totals 12 residues. The germline V and J ends were trimmed by 4 bases and 6 bases, with 8 bases remaining between them. CDR3 sequence: CASSYGQDTQYF. The CDR3 DNA is TGTGCCAGCAGCTATGGACAGGATACGCAGTATTTT.

The CDR3, as DNA: TGTGCCAGCAGTCCCCTGGGTCAGGGTCCCGACGAGCAGTACTTC. It codes for CASSPLGQGPDEQYF. The chain is built from TRBV27 and TRBJ2-7; D perhaps matches TRBD1 (5 bases). This CDR3 comprises 15 residues. The germline CDR1 and CDR2 sequences are MNHEY and SMNVEV (reference sequence). The germline V and J ends were trimmed by 5 bases and 5 bases, with 19 bases remaining between them.

The chain employs TRBV7-9 and TRBJ2-3; D perhaps matches TRBD2 (6 bases). V was cut by 6 bases and J by 4 bases, with 11 bases left in between. Germline V gene data show CDR1 as SEHNR and CDR2 as FQNEAQ (reference sequence). CDR3 length: 13 residues. The CDR3 DNA reads as TGTGCCAGCAGAAACGGGGGATCAGATACGCAGTATTTT. Residues: CASRNGGSDTQYF.